A single sample gave rise to the 19 T cell receptor beta chains below, sequenced in a study of shared clonotypes between healthy human individuals. TCRdb's copy holds only in-frame clones and misses some; the assay was immunoSEQ multiplex PCR. The sample shows about 1.1 million clones, approximately 80% of them seen only once. Source material: memory CD4+ T cells from PBMCs. Subset indicated: CD45RA-negative fraction. Source of these receptors: a man aged 18 to 29 in good health. Some clones in this sample may be carry-over from other donors' samples.

The genes are TRBV9 and TRBJ1-2; D possibly corresponds to TRBD1 (5 bases). CDR1 SGDLS and CDR2 YYNGEE come from the germline V gene. V lost 0 bases to trimming and J lost 4 bases, with 10 bases between them. The CDR3 is 14 residues long. The CDR3 loop reads CASSVATGPYGYTF. The CDR3 nucleotides are TGTGCCAGCAGCGTAGCTACAGGTCCCTATGGCTACACCTTC.

This clone has a single count. The chain links TRBV9 to TRBJ2-1; D ambiguous. Between the trimmed V and J ends, which lost 3 bases and 5 bases, there was a span of 6 bases. The CDR3 loop spans 12 amino acids. Germline V gives CDR1 SGDLS, CDR2 YYNGEE. As DNA, the CDR3 is TGTGCCAGCAGCGGGAGAAACAATGAGCAGTTCTTC. Protein: CASSGRNNEQFF.

The chain uses TRBV27 and TRBJ2-5, with TRBD2 as a possible D gene (6 bases). V dropped 8 bases and J dropped 4 bases, with 14 bases sitting between them. Per germline, CDR1 MNHEY and CDR2 SMNVEV (reference sequence). This CDR3 comprises 13 residues. CDR3 sequence (DNA): TGTGCCAGCGGTATGGGGGGAGGAGAGACCCAGTACTTC. Its translation is CASGMGGGETQYF.

The chain has TRBV9 and TRBJ2-1; the D gene is possibly TRBD2 (6 bases). Trimming stripped 1 base from V and 3 bases from J, with 14 bases between. The CDR3 has 16 amino acids. Germline V CDR1 and CDR2: SGDLS, YYNGEE. As DNA, the CDR3 is TGTGCCAGCAGCGTAATTGGCGGGAAGAACTACAATGAGCAGTTCTTC. It is translated as CASSVIGGKNYNEQFF.

This clone was observed many times. The CDR3 spells CASSSHPNSPLHF. As DNA, the CDR3 is TGTGCCAGCAGTTCCCATCCGAATTCACCCCTCCACTTT. The chain is built from TRBV28 and TRBJ1-6; unclear D gene. V lost 4 bases and J lost 7, with 8 bases in between. The CDR3 consists of 13 residues. Germline V gene data show CDR1 as MDHEN and CDR2 as SYDVKM.

This clone was found a few times. Other DNA sequences of this sample code for an identical CDR3. The rearrangement joins TRBV7-9 to TRBJ2-5; D not resolved. The CDR3 covers 13 residues. Trimming shortened V by 2 bases and J by 1 base, and 5 bases separated the two germline ends. CDR1 and CDR2 from the germline V gene are SEHNR and FQNEAQ (reference sequence). This CDR3 is CASSLLSQETQYF. The DNA of the CDR3 is TGTGCCAGCAGCTTACTGAGCCAAGAGACCCAGTACTTC. The full variable domain, with the rest looked up from reference TRBV7-9 and TRBJ2-5, is DTGVSQNPRHKITKRGQNVTFRCDPISEHNRLYWYRQTLGQGPEFLTYFQNEAQLEKSRLLSDRFSAERPKGSFSTLEIQRTEQGDSAMYLCASSLLSQETQYFGPGTRLLVL.

This clone was observed a few times. The gene calls are TRBV11-2 and TRBJ1-1, with TRBD1 as a possible D gene (5 bases). Trimming removed 6 bases from V and 4 bases from J, with 12 bases in between. The CDR3 spans 13 residues. Germline CDR1 reads SGHAT; CDR2 reads FQNNGV. CDR3 loop: CASSRGFGTEAFF. CDR3 in DNA: TGTGCCAGCAGTAGGGGTTTTGGCACTGAAGCTTTCTTT.

The chain is built from TRBV9 and TRBJ2-1, with 7 bases that match TRBD1. The V gene end was trimmed by 0 bases and the J gene end by 0 bases; junction bases not matched to a gene: 3. The CDR3 loop spans 16 amino acids. Per the germline V gene, CDR1 is SGDLS and CDR2 is YYNGEE. CDR3 region: CASSVEWDSSYNEQFF. Here the CDR3 DNA reads TGTGCCAGCAGCGTAGAGTGGGACAGCTCCTACAATGAGCAGTTCTTC.

This rearrangement joins TRBV27 to TRBJ2-1; D is perhaps TRBD1 or TRBD2 (5 bases each). The CDR3 consists of 13 residues. Germline V gene data show CDR1 as MNHEY and CDR2 as SMNVEV (reference sequence). V lost 7 bases and J 7 bases, leaving 14 bases between the germline ends. This chain's CDR3 is CASNRGTGNEQFF. The CDR3 region has the DNA TGTGCCAGCAATAGAGGGACGGGTAATGAGCAGTTCTTC.

The chain is built from TRBV25-1 and TRBJ1-1; a possible D gene is TRBD1 (6 bases). CDR1 and CDR2 (germline): MGHDK, SYGVNS. Trimming cost V 1 base and J 6 bases, with 9 bases left between them. CDR3 size: 13 residues. CDR3 sequence: CASSESGQPEAFF. Written as DNA, the CDR3 is TGTGCCAGCAGTGAATCTGGACAGCCTGAAGCTTTCTTT. Complete variable domain (other parts from reference TRBV25-1 and TRBJ1-1): EADIYQTPRYLVIGTGKKITLECSQTMGHDKMYWYQQDPGMELHLIHYSYGVNSTEKGDLSSESTVSRIRTEHFPLTLESARPSHTSQYLCASSESGQPEAFFGQGTRLTVV.

The sample holds a few counts of this clone. The V and J genes are TRBV6-5 and TRBJ2-1, with D possibly being TRBD2 (6 bases). This CDR3 spans 12 amino acids. V lost 6 bases and J 6 bases, leaving 9 bases between the germline ends. Per germline, CDR1 MNHEY and CDR2 SVGAGI. CDR3 in amino acids: CASRKTSNEQFF. CDR3 coding DNA: TGTGCCAGCAGGAAGACTAGCAATGAGCAGTTCTTC.

The chain is built from TRBV7-2 and TRBJ2-1; D gene unclear. The V end was cut by 3 bases, the J end by 0 bases, with 9 bases between. CDR1 and CDR2 (germline): SGHTA, FQGNSA. The CDR3 contains 15 residues. The CDR3 is CASSFEVSSYNEQFF. The CDR3 DNA reads as TGTGCCAGCAGCTTCGAGGTGAGCTCCTACAATGAGCAGTTCTTC.

The rearrangement joins TRBV7-3 to TRBJ2-3; TRBD2 agrees at 10 bases. The germline V gene encodes CDR1 SGHTA and CDR2 FQGTGA. This CDR3 is 14 amino acids long. Trimming took 4 bases from V and 9 from J; bases not matched to a gene: 7. This chain's CDR3 is CASSSASGRGTQYF. CDR3 in DNA: TGTGCCAGCAGCTCAGCGAGCGGGAGGGGAACGCAGTATTTT.

The rearrangement links TRBV12-1 to TRBJ2-5; the D call TRBD2 from the table was never checked on the DNA. TRBV12-1 is noted as a pseudogene. The CDR3 totals 16 residues. The CDR3 coding sequence is TGTGCCAGCAGCTCCGCGGGAGGGCCGCCGGGGGAGACCCAGTACTTC. Amino acid sequence: CASSSAGGPPGETQYF.

The rearrangement uses TRBV6-6 and TRBJ2-7; 7 positions agree with TRBD2. The CDR3 is 14 residues long. V lost 7 bases and J lost 4; bases outside the gene matches: 10. CDR1 and CDR2 from the germline V gene are MNHNY and SVGAGI (reference sequence). The CDR3 loop is CASTKAGLTYEQYF. CDR3 DNA sequence: TGTGCCAGCACCAAAGCGGGACTGACTTACGAGCAGTACTTC.

The chain joins TRBV27 to TRBJ2-7; D is possibly TRBD1 (7 bases). Germline V gives CDR1 MNHEY, CDR2 SMNVEV (reference sequence). V lost 8 bases to trimming and J lost 9 bases, with 20 bases between them. The CDR3 extends over 13 amino acids. CDR3 loop: CASGRQGGEGQYF. The CDR3 DNA follows: TGTGCCAGCGGTCGACAGGGAGGAGAAGGGCAGTACTTC.

This chain links TRBV18 with TRBJ1-5, with 7 bases fitting TRBD1. The V gene's germline CDR1 is KGHSH and CDR2 LQKENI. The CDR3 has 15 amino acids. The J segment lost 3 bases and the V segment lost 0 bases, leaving 2 bases of the junction unmatched. DNA for the CDR3: TGTGCCAGCTCACCACCGACAGGGAACAATCAGCCCCAGCATTTT. Encoded protein: CASSPPTGNNQPQHF.

V and J are TRBV6-5 and TRBJ2-7; D is possibly TRBD2 (6 bases). Germline CDR1 and CDR2: MNHEY and SVGAGI. The CDR3 extends over 14 amino acids. Between the trimmed V and J ends, which lost 0 bases and 3 bases, there was a span of 9 bases. CDR3 nucleotide sequence: TGTGCCAGCAGTTACTCGCGGACTATCTACGAGCAGTACTTC. This encodes CASSYSRTIYEQYF.

This chain connects TRBV5-1 to TRBJ2-3; D is unclear. Per the germline V gene, CDR1 is SGHRS and CDR2 is YFSETQ. The length of the CDR3 is 13 residues. The V end was cut by 4 bases, the J end by 3 bases, with 9 bases between. The CDR3 is CASSPLPTDTQYF. CDR3 in DNA: TGCGCCAGCAGCCCCCTCCCTACAGATACGCAGTATTTT.